This TCR beta chain was sequenced in a study of cytomegalovirus exposure and HLA in healthy donors. On the study more broadly: In a previous analysis, 117 million unique TCR beta sequences were found from approximately 180 million T cells. Around 87 million unique TCRs, all from HLA-typed donors, were included in an early release of the data. The study's findings and limits: Immune exposure information available was restricted to CMV serostatus. A later analysis revealed that TCR association rates differed between HLA loci, peaking at DRB1 and bottoming out at HLA-C.

Germline V gene lookup returns CDR1 SGHAT and CDR2 FQDESV (reference sequence). This CDR3 region has 11 residues. Between the trimmed V and J ends, which lost 5 bases and 9 bases, there was a span of 10 bases. As to this clone: Its antigen is unidentified.

The PCR made use of 60 Vbeta and 13 Jbeta primers. This table comes from immunoSEQ multiplex PCR, and its TCRdb copy is limited to in-frame clones, with some not included. The data hold about 130,000 clones, with 81% observed a single time. This clonotype was sampled from a man aged 18 to 30 in good health and CMV-seronegative. The rearrangement links TRBV11-1 to TRBJ1-1; weak D call: TRBD1 (5 bases). Sample: PBMCs. Here the CDR3 reads CASSPRQKAFF. The CDR3 DNA follows: TGTGCCAGCAGCCCGCGACAGAAAGCTTTCTTT.